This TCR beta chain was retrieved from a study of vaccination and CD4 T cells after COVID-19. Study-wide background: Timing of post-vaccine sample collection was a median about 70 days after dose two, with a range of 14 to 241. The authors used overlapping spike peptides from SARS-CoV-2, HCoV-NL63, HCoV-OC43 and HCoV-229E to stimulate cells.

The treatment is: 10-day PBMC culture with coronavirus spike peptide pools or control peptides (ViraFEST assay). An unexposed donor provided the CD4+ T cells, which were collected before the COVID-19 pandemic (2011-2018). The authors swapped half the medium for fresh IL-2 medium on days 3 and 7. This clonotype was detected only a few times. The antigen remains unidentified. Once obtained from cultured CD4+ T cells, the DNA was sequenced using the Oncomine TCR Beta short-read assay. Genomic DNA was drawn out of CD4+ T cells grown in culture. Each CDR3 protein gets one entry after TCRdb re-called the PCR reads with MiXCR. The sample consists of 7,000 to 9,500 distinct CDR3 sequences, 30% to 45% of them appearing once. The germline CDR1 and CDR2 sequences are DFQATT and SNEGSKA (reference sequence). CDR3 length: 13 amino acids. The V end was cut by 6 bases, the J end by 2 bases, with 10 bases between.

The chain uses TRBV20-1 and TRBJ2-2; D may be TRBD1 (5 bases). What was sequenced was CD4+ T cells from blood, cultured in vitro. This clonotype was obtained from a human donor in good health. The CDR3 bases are TGCAGTGCAACAGGCGTCAACACCGGGGAGCTGTTTTTT. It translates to CSATGVNTGELFF.